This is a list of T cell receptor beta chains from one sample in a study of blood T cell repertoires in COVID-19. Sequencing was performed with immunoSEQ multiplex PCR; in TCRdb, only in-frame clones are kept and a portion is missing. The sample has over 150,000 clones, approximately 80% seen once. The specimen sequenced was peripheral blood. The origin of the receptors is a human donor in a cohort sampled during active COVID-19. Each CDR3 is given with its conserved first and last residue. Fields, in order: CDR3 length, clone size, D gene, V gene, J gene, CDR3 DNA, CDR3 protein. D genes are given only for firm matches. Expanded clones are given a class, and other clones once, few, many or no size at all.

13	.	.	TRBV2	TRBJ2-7	TGTGCCAGCAGCGAGGCAAGGAACTACGAGCAGTACTTC	CASSEARNYEQYF
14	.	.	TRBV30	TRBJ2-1	TGTGCCTGGACTCACCGGGACTCCCGGGGTGAGCAGTTCTTC	CAWTHRDSRGEQFF
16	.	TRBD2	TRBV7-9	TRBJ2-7	TGTGCCAGCAGCTCCCTCGGCGGGAGGGGATCCTACGAGCAGTACTTC	CASSSLGGRGSYEQYF
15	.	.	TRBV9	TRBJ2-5	TGTGCCAGCAGCGCCGAGGGACATATACAAGAGACCCAGTACTTC	CASSAEGHIQETQYF
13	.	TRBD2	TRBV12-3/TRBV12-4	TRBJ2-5	TGTGCCAGCAGCCTCGGACTAGGAGAGACCCAGTACTTC	CASSLGLGETQYF
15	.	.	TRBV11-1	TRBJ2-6	TGTGCCAGCAGAACCGACGCGGCTGGGGCCAACGTCCTGACTTTC	CASRTDAAGANVLTF
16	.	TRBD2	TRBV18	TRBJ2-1	TGTGCCAGCTCACCCCGACTAGCGGGCATTTACAATGAGCAGTTCTTC	CASSPRLAGIYNEQFF
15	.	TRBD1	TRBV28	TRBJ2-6	TGTGCCAGCTGCAGGGGGCGGCCTGGGGCCAACGTCCTGACTTTC	CASCRGRPGANVLTF
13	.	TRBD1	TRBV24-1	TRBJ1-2	TGTGCCACCAGTGATTTTGCGGACAGGGGCTACACCTTC	CATSDFADRGYTF
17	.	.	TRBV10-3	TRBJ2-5	TGTGCCATCAGCGGGATATCCCCCAGGGGAGGGCAAGAGACCCAGTACTTC	CAISGISPRGGQETQYF
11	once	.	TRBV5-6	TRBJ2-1	TGTGCCAGCAGCTTGGGACAGTGGCAGTTCTTC	CASSLGQWQFF
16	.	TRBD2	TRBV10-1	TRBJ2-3	TGCGCCAGCAGTGATACGACTAGCGGGAGCACAGATACGCAGTATTTT	CASSDTTSGSTDTQYF
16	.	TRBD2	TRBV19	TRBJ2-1	TGTGCCAGTAGTATCTACCTAGCGGGGGCTCACAATGAGCAGTTCTTC	CASSIYLAGAHNEQFF
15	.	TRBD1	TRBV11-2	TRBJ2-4	TGTGCCAGCAGCTACAGGGGTTTAGCCAAAAACATTCAGTACTTC	CASSYRGLAKNIQYF
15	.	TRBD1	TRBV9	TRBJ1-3	TGTGCCAGCGGCCTCGGGACAGCGACTGGAAACACCATATATTTT	CASGLGTATGNTIYF
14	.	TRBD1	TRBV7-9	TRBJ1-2	TGTGCCAGCAGCTCCCTGACAGGGGGCTATGGCTACACCTTC	CASSSLTGGYGYTF
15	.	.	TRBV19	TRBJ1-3	TGTGCCAGTAGTAACCCGGGATTCTCTGGAAACACCATATATTTT	CASSNPGFSGNTIYF
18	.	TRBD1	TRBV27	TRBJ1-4	TGTGCCAGCAGCCCCGGGACAGGCTATGTGGCAACTAATGAAAAACTGTTTTTT	CASSPGTGYVATNEKLFF
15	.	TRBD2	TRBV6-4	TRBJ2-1	TGTGCCAGCAGTACCGAGCGGGAGACTAAAGATGAGCAGTTCTTC	CASSTERETKDEQFF
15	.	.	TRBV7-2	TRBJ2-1	TGTGCCAGCAGGGCCCCGGGGGGCGCTTACAATGAGCAGTTCTTC	CASRAPGGAYNEQFF
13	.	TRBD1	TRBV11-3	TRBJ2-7	TGTGCCAGCAGCCCCCGGACAGGGGACGAGCAGTACTTC	CASSPRTGDEQYF
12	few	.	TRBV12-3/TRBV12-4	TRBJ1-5	TGTGCCAGCAGTCCGCACGGGCAGCCCCAGCATTTT	CASSPHGQPQHF